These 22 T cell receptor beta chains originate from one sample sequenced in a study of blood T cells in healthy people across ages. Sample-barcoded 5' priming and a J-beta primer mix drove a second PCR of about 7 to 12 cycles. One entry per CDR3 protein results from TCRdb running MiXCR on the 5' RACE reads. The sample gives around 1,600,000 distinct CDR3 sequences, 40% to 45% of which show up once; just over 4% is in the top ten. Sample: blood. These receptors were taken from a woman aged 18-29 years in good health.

The CDR3 DNA reads as TGTGCCAGCAGCAAGGATCGGCGGGAAAAACTGTTTTTT. Encoded protein: CASSKDRREKLFF. The V and J genes are TRBV5-5 and TRBJ1-4; D not resolved. The germline V gene encodes CDR1 SGHKS and CDR2 YYEKEE (reference sequence). The CDR3 is 13 amino acids. V was pared by 4 bases and J by 8 bases, with 12 bases between.

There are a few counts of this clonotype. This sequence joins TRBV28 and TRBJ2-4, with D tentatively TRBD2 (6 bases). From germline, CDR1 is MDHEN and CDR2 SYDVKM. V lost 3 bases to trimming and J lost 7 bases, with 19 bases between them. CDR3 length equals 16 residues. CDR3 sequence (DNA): TGTGCCAGCAGTTTTCCAGCGGGTTACGCGGAGAACATTCAGTACTTC. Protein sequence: CASSFPAGYAENIQYF.

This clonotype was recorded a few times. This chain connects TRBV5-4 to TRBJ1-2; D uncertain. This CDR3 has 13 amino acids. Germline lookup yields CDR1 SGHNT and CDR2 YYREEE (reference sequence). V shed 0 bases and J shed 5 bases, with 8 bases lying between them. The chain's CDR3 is CASSLEASYGYTF. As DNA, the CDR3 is TGTGCCAGCAGCTTGGAGGCCTCGTATGGCTACACCTTC. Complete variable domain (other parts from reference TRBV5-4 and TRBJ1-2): ETGVTQSPTHLIKTRGQQVTLRCSSQSGHNTVSWYQQALGQGPQFIFQYYREEENGRGNFPPRFSGLQFPNYSSELNVNALELDDSALYLCASSLEASYGYTFGSGTRLTVV.

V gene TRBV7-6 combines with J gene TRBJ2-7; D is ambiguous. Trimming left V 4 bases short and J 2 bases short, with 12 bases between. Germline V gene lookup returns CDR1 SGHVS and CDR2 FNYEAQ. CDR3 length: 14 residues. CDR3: CASSSLGRTYEQYF. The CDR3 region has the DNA TGTGCCAGCAGCTCATTGGGCAGAACCTACGAGCAGTACTTC.

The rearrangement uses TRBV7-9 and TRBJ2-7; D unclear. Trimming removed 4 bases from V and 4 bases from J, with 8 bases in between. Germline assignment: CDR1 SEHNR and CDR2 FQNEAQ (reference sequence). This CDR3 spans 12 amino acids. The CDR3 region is CASSSVRYEQYF. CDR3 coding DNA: TGTGCCAGCAGCTCAGTTAGATACGAGCAGTACTTC.

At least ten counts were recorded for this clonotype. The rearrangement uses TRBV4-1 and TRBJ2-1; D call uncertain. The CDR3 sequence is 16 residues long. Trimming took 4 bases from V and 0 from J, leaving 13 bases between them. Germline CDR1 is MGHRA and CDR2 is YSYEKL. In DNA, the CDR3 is TGCGCCAGCAGCCGCGGTAAGGCCAGCTCCTACAATGAGCAGTTCTTC. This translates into CASSRGKASSYNEQFF.

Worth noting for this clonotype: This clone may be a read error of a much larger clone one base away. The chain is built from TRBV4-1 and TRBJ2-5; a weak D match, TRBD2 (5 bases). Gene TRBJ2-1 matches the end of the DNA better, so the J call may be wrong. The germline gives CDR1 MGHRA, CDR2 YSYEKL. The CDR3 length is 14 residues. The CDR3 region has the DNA TGCGCCAGCAGCCAAGGCCCTAGCCAAGAGACCCAGTTCTTC. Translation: CASSQGPSQETQFF.

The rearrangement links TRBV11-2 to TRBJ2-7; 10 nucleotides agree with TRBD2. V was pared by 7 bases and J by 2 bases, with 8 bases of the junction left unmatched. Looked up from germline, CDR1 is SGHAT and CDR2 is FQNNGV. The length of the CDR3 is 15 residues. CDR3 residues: CASTYLAGEPYEQYF. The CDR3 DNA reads TGTGCCAGCACCTACCTAGCGGGGGAGCCCTACGAGCAGTACTTC.

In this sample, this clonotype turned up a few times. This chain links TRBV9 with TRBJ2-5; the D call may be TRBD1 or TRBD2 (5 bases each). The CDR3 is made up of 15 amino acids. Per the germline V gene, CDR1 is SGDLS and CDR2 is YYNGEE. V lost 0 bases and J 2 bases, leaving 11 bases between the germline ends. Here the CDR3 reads CASSVDGTPQETQYF. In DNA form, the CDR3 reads TGTGCCAGCAGCGTAGACGGGACCCCGCAAGAGACCCAGTACTTC.

CDR3 amino acids: CSAVNSGGTGELFF. In nucleotides, the CDR3 is TGCAGTGCCGTGAATAGCGGAGGTACCGGGGAGCTGTTTTTT. The chain joins TRBV20-1 to TRBJ2-2; the D gene is possibly TRBD2 (6 bases). Germline CDR1 reads DFQATT; CDR2 reads SNEGSKA (reference sequence). V was clipped by 6 bases and J by 5 bases, with 16 bases between them. The CDR3 length is 14 residues.

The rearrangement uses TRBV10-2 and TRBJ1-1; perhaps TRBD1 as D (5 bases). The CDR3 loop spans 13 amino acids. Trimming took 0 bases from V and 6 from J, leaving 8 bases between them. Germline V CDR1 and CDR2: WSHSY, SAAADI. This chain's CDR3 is CASSESRGAEAFF. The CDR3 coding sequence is TGCGCCAGCAGTGAGTCGAGGGGAGCTGAAGCTTTCTTT.

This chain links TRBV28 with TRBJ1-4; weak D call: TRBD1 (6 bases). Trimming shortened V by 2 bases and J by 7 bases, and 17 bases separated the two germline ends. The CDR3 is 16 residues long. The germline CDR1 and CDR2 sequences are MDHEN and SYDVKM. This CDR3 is CASSLPGQSSGEKLFF. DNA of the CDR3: TGTGCCAGCAGTTTACCAGGACAGTCTTCGGGTGAAAAACTGTTTTTT.

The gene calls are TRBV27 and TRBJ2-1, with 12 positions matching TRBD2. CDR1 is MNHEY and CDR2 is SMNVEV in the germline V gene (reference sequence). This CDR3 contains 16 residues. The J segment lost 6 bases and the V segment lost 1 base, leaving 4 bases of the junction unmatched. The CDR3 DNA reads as TGTGCCAGCAGTTTATTGTCTAGCGGGGGGGCCAATGAGCAGTTCTTC. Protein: CASSLLSSGGANEQFF.

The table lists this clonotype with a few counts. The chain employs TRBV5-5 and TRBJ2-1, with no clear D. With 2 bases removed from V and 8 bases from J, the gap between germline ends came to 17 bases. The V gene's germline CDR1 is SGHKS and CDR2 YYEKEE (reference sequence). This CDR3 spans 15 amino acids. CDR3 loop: CASSFGSSGVDEQFF. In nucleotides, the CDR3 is TGTGCCAGCAGCTTCGGCTCGTCCGGTGTTGATGAGCAGTTCTTC.

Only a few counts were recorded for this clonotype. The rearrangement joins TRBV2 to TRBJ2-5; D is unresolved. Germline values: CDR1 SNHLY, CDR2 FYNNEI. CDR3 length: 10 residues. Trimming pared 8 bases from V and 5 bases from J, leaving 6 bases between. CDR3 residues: CASGIETQYF. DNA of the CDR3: TGTGCCAGCGGTATTGAGACCCAGTACTTC. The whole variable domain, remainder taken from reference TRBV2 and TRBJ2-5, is EPEVTQTPSHQVTQMGQEVILRCVPISNHLYFYWYRQILGQKVEFLVSFYNNEISEKSEIFDDQFSVERPDGSNFTLKIRSTKLEDSAMYFCASGIETQYFGPGTRLLVL.

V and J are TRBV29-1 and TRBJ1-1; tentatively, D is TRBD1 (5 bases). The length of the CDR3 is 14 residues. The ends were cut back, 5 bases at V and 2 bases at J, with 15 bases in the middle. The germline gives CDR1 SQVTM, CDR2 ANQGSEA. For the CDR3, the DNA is TGCAGCGTTTCTATACAGGCAAAAAACACTGAAGCTTTCTTT. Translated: CSVSIQAKNTEAFF.

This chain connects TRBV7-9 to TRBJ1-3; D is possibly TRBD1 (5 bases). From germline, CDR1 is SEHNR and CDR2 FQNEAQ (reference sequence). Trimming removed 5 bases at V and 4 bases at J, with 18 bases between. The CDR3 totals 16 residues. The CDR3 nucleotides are TGTGCCAGCAGCCATGGGCGGGACTGGTCCGGAAACACCATATATTTT. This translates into CASSHGRDWSGNTIYF.

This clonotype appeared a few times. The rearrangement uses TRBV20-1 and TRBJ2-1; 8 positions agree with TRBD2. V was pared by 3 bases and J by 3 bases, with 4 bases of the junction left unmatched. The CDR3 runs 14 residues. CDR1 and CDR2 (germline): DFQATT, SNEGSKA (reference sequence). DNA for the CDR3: TGCAGTGCTAGTGTCGGGGGGGACTACAATGAGCAGTTCTTC. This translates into CSASVGGDYNEQFF.

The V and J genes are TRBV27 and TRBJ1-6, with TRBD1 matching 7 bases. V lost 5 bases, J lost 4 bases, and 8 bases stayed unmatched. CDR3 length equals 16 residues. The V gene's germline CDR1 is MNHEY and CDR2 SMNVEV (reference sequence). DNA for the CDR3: TGTGCCAGCAGTGCCGGGACAGAACTATATAATTCACCCCTCCACTTT. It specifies CASSAGTELYNSPLHF.

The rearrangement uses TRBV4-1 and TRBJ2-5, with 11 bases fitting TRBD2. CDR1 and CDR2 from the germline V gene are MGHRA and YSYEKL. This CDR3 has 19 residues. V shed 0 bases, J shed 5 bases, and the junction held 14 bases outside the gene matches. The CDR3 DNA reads TGCGCCAGCAGCCAAGACGGGCTAGCGGGAGGCGGGTTTGGGGAGACCCAGTACTTC. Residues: CASSQDGLAGGGFGETQYF.

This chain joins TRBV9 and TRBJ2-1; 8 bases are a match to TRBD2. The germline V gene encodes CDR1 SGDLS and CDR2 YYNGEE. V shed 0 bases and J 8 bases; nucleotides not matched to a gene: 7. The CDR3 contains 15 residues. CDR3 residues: CASSVARGGSDEQFF. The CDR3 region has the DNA TGTGCCAGCAGCGTAGCACGGGGGGGCTCCGATGAGCAGTTCTTC.

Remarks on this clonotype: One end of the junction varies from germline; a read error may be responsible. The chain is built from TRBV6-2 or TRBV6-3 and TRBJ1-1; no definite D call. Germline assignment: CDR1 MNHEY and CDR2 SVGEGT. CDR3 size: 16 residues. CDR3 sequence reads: CASSYSSDWMNTGAFF. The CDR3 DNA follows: TGTGCCAGCAGTTACTCGAGTGACTGGATGAACACTGGAGCTTTCTTT.